This T cell receptor (beta chain) was recovered during a study of OX40 agonist ivuxolimab in advanced cancers. Method: immunoSEQ multiplex PCR; TCRdb's copy keeps in-frame clones and lacks some. The sample holds 66,000 or so clones, approximately 82% seen once. The CDR3 is 15 residues long. The V end lost 0 bases, the J end lost 2 bases, and 12 bases lay between the germline ends. Germline-derived CDR1 and CDR2 are SGHNT and YYREEE (reference sequence). This clone was detected only a few times. This receptor was obtained from an adult with an advanced solid tumor such as melanoma, head and neck, liver or kidney cancer. The J gene is TRBJ2-7, the V gene TRBV5-4; TRBD1 or TRBD2 may be the D gene (5 bases each). Sequenced material: CD4+ or CD8+ T cells sorted from blood, taken in a trial of the OX40 agonist ivuxolimab. The CDR3 spells CASSLGGEATYEQYF. The CDR3 DNA reads TGTGCCAGCAGCTTGGGAGGGGAAGCCACCTACGAGCAGTACTTC.